This is a list of T cell receptor beta chains from one sample in a study of blood T cells in healthy people across ages. TCRdb reprocessed the 5' RACE reads via MiXCR and lists one record per CDR3 protein. This sample yields about 1.8 million distinct CDR3 sequences, of which around 48% are seen a single time; roughly 2% belongs to the top ten. Sequencing was performed on blood. Source of these receptors: a woman aged 35 to 49 in good health. CDR3s include the opening cysteine and the closing phenylalanine or tryptophan. Fields, in order: J gene, clone size, D gene, V gene, CDR3 protein, CDR3 DNA. The D gene is left open where the match is weak. Part of the rows lack a size; the others show once, few, many or a class for expanded clones.

j_gene: TRBJ2-7
abundance: many
d_gene: TRBD1
v_gene: TRBV7-2
CDR3aa: CASSFGQGAGEQYF
CDR3nt: TGTGCCAGCAGTTTCGGACAGGGGGCGGGTGAGCAGTACTTC

j_gene: TRBJ2-7
abundance: .
d_gene: .
v_gene: TRBV6-2/TRBV6-3
CDR3aa: CASSYRLYYEQYF
CDR3nt: TGTGCCAGCAGTTACAGGCTCTACTACGAGCAGTACTTC

j_gene: TRBJ1-1
abundance: .
d_gene: TRBD1
v_gene: TRBV6-6
CDR3aa: CASSGQGAGTEAFF
CDR3nt: TGTGCCAGCAGTGGACAGGGCGCGGGCACTGAAGCTTTCTTT

j_gene: TRBJ2-1
abundance: few
d_gene: .
v_gene: TRBV4-1
CDR3aa: CASSQVSAHEQFF
CDR3nt: TGCGCCAGCAGCCAAGTTTCCGCACATGAGCAGTTCTTC

j_gene: TRBJ2-1
abundance: .
d_gene: TRBD1
v_gene: TRBV7-2
CDR3aa: CASSFAGTGVYNEQFF
CDR3nt: TGTGCCAGCAGCTTTGCGGGGACAGGGGTCTACAATGAGCAGTTCTTC

j_gene: TRBJ2-5
abundance: .
d_gene: TRBD2
v_gene: TRBV3-1
CDR3aa: CASSKGLAEETQYF
CDR3nt: TGTGCCAGCAGCAAGGGACTAGCCGAAGAGACCCAGTACTTC

j_gene: TRBJ2-5
abundance: .
d_gene: TRBD2
v_gene: TRBV6-2/TRBV6-3
CDR3aa: CASSSSLAGVQETQYF
CDR3nt: TGTGCAAGCAGTTCCTCACTAGCGGGGGTCCAAGAGACCCAGTACTTC

j_gene: TRBJ1-2
abundance: .
d_gene: TRBD1
v_gene: TRBV7-2
CDR3aa: CASNPIPGQGAHVYGYTF
CDR3nt: TGTGCCAGCAACCCAATACCGGGGCAGGGGGCGCATGTCTATGGCTACACCTTC

j_gene: TRBJ2-1
abundance: .
d_gene: TRBD2
v_gene: TRBV2
CDR3aa: CASSPLALAVRLNEQFF
CDR3nt: TGTGCCAGCAGTCCACTTGCGCTAGCGGTCCGACTAAATGAGCAGTTCTTC

j_gene: TRBJ1-4
abundance: once
d_gene: .
v_gene: TRBV20-1
CDR3aa: CSADNRDTGRKLFF
CDR3nt: TGCAGTGCCGACAATAGGGACACCGGCCGAAAACTGTTTTTT

j_gene: TRBJ2-1
abundance: .
d_gene: TRBD2
v_gene: TRBV28
CDR3aa: CASSFRRLAGVNNEQFF
CDR3nt: TGTGCCAGCAGTTTTCGCCGACTAGCGGGGGTAAACAATGAGCAGTTCTTC

j_gene: TRBJ2-3
abundance: once
d_gene: TRBD2
v_gene: TRBV6-1
CDR3aa: CASSAGTSGGASTDTQYF
CDR3nt: TGTGCCAGCAGTGCCGGGACTAGCGGGGGGGCTAGCACAGATACGCAGTATTTT

j_gene: TRBJ2-7
abundance: many
d_gene: TRBD1
v_gene: TRBV29-1
CDR3aa: CSVRDSYEQYF
CDR3nt: TGCAGCGTTCGGGACAGCTACGAGCAGTACTTC

j_gene: TRBJ2-6
abundance: many
d_gene: .
v_gene: TRBV7-2
CDR3aa: CASSFGAGANVLTF
CDR3nt: TGTGCCAGCAGCTTTGGGGCTGGGGCCAACGTCCTGACTTTC

j_gene: TRBJ2-4
abundance: few
d_gene: .
v_gene: TRBV5-1
CDR3aa: CASSFDPGAKNIQYF
CDR3nt: TGCGCCAGCAGCTTCGATCCGGGGGCCAAAAACATTCAGTACTTC

j_gene: TRBJ2-7
abundance: .
d_gene: TRBD2
v_gene: TRBV11-2
CDR3aa: CASSPTSGGEQYF
CDR3nt: TGTGCCAGCAGCCCCACTAGCGGGGGCGAGCAGTACTTC

j_gene: TRBJ1-5
abundance: .
d_gene: TRBD1
v_gene: TRBV6-1
CDR3aa: CASRDRGQPQHF
CDR3nt: TGTGCCAGCAGGGACAGGGGGCAACCCCAGCATTTT

j_gene: TRBJ2-3
abundance: .
d_gene: .
v_gene: TRBV13
CDR3aa: CASSLGVGLPITYTDTQYF
CDR3nt: TGTGCCAGCAGCTTAGGCGTAGGGCTACCAATTACGTACACAGATACGCAGTATTTT

j_gene: TRBJ1-4
abundance: .
d_gene: .
v_gene: TRBV25-1
CDR3aa: CASNVEDEKLFF
CDR3nt: TGTGCCAGCAATGTTGAGGATGAAAAACTGTTTTTT

j_gene: TRBJ2-1
abundance: few
d_gene: TRBD2
v_gene: TRBV4-2
CDR3aa: CASSQEPTSDEQFF
CDR3nt: TGTGCCAGCAGCCAAGAACCGACTAGCGATGAGCAGTTCTTC

j_gene: TRBJ2-1
abundance: once
d_gene: .
v_gene: TRBV6-5
CDR3aa: CTSRSLTRNEQFF
CDR3nt: TGTACCAGCAGGTCCTTGACTAGAAATGAGCAGTTCTTC

j_gene: TRBJ2-6
abundance: many
d_gene: .
v_gene: TRBV10-2
CDR3aa: CASRQGGGANVLTF
CDR3nt: TGCGCCAGCAGACAGGGAGGTGGGGCCAACGTCCTGACTTTC

j_gene: TRBJ2-7
abundance: .
d_gene: TRBD1
v_gene: TRBV25-1
CDR3aa: CASRMTGATYEQYF
CDR3nt: TGTGCCAGCAGGATGACAGGGGCCACCTACGAGCAGTACTTC

j_gene: TRBJ2-3
abundance: .
d_gene: .
v_gene: TRBV21-1
CDR3aa: CASSKVRDTQYF
CDR3nt: TGTGCCAGCAGCAAAGTCAGGGATACGCAGTATTTT

j_gene: TRBJ2-3
abundance: few
d_gene: .
v_gene: TRBV7-3
CDR3aa: CASSSGLWDTQYF
CDR3nt: TGTGCCAGCAGCTCGGGCCTGTGGGATACGCAGTATTTT

j_gene: TRBJ2-7
abundance: .
d_gene: .
v_gene: TRBV20-1
CDR3aa: CSAKGSNEQYF
CDR3nt: TGCAGTGCTAAGGGGAGCAACGAGCAGTACTTC

j_gene: TRBJ1-2
abundance: .
d_gene: .
v_gene: TRBV10-2
CDR3aa: CASSEGHIVSLGNYGYTF
CDR3nt: TGCGCCAGCAGCGAAGGACACATAGTCTCGCTAGGAAACTATGGCTACACCTTC

j_gene: TRBJ2-1
abundance: .
d_gene: TRBD1
v_gene: TRBV7-9
CDR3aa: CASRTGNNEQFF
CDR3nt: TGTGCCAGCAGGACAGGGAACAATGAGCAGTTCTTC

j_gene: TRBJ2-3
abundance: .
d_gene: .
v_gene: TRBV6-2/TRBV6-3
CDR3aa: CASSWQLFTDTQYF
CDR3nt: TGTGCCAGCAGTTGGCAGTTGTTCACAGATACGCAGTATTTT

j_gene: TRBJ2-7
abundance: many
d_gene: .
v_gene: TRBV12-3/TRBV12-4
CDR3aa: CASSLRPSYEQYF
CDR3nt: TGTGCCAGCAGTCTCAGACCCTCCTACGAGCAGTACTTC

j_gene: TRBJ2-4
abundance: few
d_gene: TRBD1
v_gene: TRBV9
CDR3aa: CASSVGTENIQYF
CDR3nt: TGTGCCAGCAGCGTGGGGACAGAAAACATTCAGTACTTC

j_gene: TRBJ1-1
abundance: .
d_gene: .
v_gene: TRBV28
CDR3aa: CASSLDFRQPIHTEAFF
CDR3nt: TGTGCCAGCAGTTTAGACTTCCGACAGCCGATCCACACTGAAGCTTTCTTT

j_gene: TRBJ1-4
abundance: .
d_gene: .
v_gene: TRBV7-2
CDR3aa: CASSLLRTDEKLFF
CDR3nt: TGTGCCAGCAGTTTACTCCGGACAGATGAAAAACTGTTTTTT

j_gene: TRBJ1-2
abundance: .
d_gene: TRBD1
v_gene: TRBV18
CDR3aa: CASSPTGAEDGYTF
CDR3nt: TGTGCCAGCTCTCCGACAGGGGCGGAGGATGGCTACACCTTC

j_gene: TRBJ2-5
abundance: .
d_gene: .
v_gene: TRBV29-1
CDR3aa: CSVEQAQETQYF
CDR3nt: TGCAGCGTCGAACAAGCTCAAGAGACCCAGTACTTC

j_gene: TRBJ2-1
abundance: .
d_gene: TRBD2
v_gene: TRBV29-1
CDR3aa: CSVDSGGLYNEQFF
CDR3nt: TGCAGCGTTGACAGCGGGGGTCTTTACAATGAGCAGTTCTTC

j_gene: TRBJ1-2
abundance: few
d_gene: .
v_gene: TRBV7-6
CDR3aa: CASAKTDNYGYTF
CDR3nt: TGTGCCAGCGCAAAGACAGACAACTATGGCTACACCTTC

j_gene: TRBJ2-1
abundance: .
d_gene: .
v_gene: TRBV5-1
CDR3aa: CASSGTLGTYNEQFF
CDR3nt: TGCGCCAGCAGCGGTACCCTAGGAACCTACAATGAGCAGTTCTTC